The rows below give T cell receptor beta chains drawn from one sample of a study of Ad26.COV2.S vaccination and SARS-CoV-2 variants. Assay: immunoSEQ multiplex PCR; the TCRdb copy retains only in-frame clones and omits some. The table shows approximately 480,000 clones, with roughly 85% occurring only once. Here the sequenced sample was peripheral blood, taken in a trial of Ad26.COV2.S vaccine versus placebo. These receptor sequences come from a person aged 18 to 65 who received the Ad26.COV2.S COVID-19 vaccine or a placebo. Each CDR3 is given with its conserved first and last residue. A D gene is named only where the DNA matches it firmly. Clone size is shown for a subset of rows, as once, few, many or a class of expanded clone.

once TRBD1 TRBJ1-1 TRBV6-5 CASSFTGGEAFF TGTGCCAGCAGCTTCACAGGGGGTGAAGCTTTCTTT
- - TRBJ2-1 TRBV5-6 CASSLSGWEYNEQFF TGTGCCAGCAGCTTGAGCGGGTGGGAATACAATGAGCAGTTCTTC
- TRBD2 TRBJ2-7 TRBV27 CASGTRSGKDEQYF TGTGCCAGCGGAACCAGAAGCGGGAAGGACGAGCAGTACTTC
- TRBD1 TRBJ1-5 TRBV2 CASSPRDSSNQPQHF TGTGCCAGCAGTCCCCGGGACAGCTCCAATCAGCCCCAGCATTTT
- - TRBJ2-1 TRBV11-3 CASSLDSGSWSYNEQFF TGTGCCAGCAGCTTAGATTCTGGGTCTTGGTCCTACAATGAGCAGTTCTTC
once - TRBJ2-5 TRBV7-2 CASSHTGPGETQYF TGTGCCAGCAGCCACACTGGTCCAGGCGAGACCCAGTACTTC
- - TRBJ1-1 TRBV20-1 CSASRLSEAFF TGCAGTGCTAGTCGTTTATCAGAAGCTTTCTTT
- - TRBJ1-5 TRBV5-5 CASSLEGGVNQPQHF TGTGCCAGCAGCTTGGAGGGGGGTGTCAATCAGCCCCAGCATTTT
- - TRBJ2-1 TRBV5-1 CASSLVVTSNEQFF TGCGCCAGCAGCTTGGTTGTAACCAGCAATGAGCAGTTCTTC
- TRBD2 TRBJ2-7 TRBV11-2 CASSYGLVQYEQYF TGTGCCAGCAGCTATGGACTAGTTCAATACGAGCAGTACTTC
- - TRBJ2-2 TRBV9 CASSVAAHTGELFF TGTGCCAGCAGCGTAGCTGCCCACACCGGGGAGCTGTTTTTT
- TRBD1 TRBJ1-6 TRBV27 CASSPQGARSSPLHF TGTGCCAGCAGTCCTCAGGGGGCCCGTTCTTCACCCCTCCACTTT
- TRBD2 TRBJ2-7 TRBV27 CASLRLAGHYEQYF TGTGCCAGCCTCAGACTAGCGGGACACTACGAGCAGTACTTC
- TRBD2 TRBJ2-1 TRBV29-1 CSVERPGGGEFF TGCAGCGTTGAAAGGCCGGGAGGGGGGGAGTTCTTC
- TRBD1 TRBJ1-5 TRBV30 CAWSPGGGQPQHF TGTGCCTGGAGTCCAGGGGGTGGTCAGCCCCAGCATTTT
- TRBD1 TRBJ2-7 TRBV5-6 CASSLPGQGTYEQYF TGTGCCAGCAGCTTGCCGGGACAGGGAACCTACGAGCAGTACTTC
once TRBD2 TRBJ2-3 TRBV6-5 CASRRAGAGQDTQYF TGTGCCAGCAGAAGAGCGGGAGCTGGGCAAGATACGCAGTATTTT